What follows are 6 T cell receptor beta chains derived from one specimen sequenced in a study of T cell repertoires in aging, cancer and after chemotherapy. Amplification of TCR beta used genomic DNA extracted from peripheral blood. Rearranged V-D-J TRB sequences were amplified with a mixed TRB-A/B primer pool. Using its own MiXCR run on the multiplex PCR reads, TCRdb lists one record per CDR3 protein. The sample holds roughly 2,000 distinct CDR3 sequences, approximately 66% seen once. Sample: blood. These receptor sequences come from a human donor with a solid tumor.

V usage is TRBV18 and J usage is TRBJ2-3, with 7 positions matching TRBD1. The CDR3 totals 13 residues. After removal of 4 bases from V and 6 bases from J, the junction contained 4 bases not matched to a gene. Germline lookup yields CDR1 KGHSH and CDR2 LQKENI. The CDR3 DNA sequence: TGTGCCAGCTCACGGGGACAGTCGGATACGCAGTATTTT. Protein: CASSRGQSDTQYF.

This rearrangement joins TRBV7-9 to TRBJ2-7; no definite D call. CDR1 is SEHNR, CDR2 FQNEAQ, per germline (reference sequence). V lost 7 bases and J lost 2, with 15 bases in between. The CDR3 is 14 residues long. The CDR3 DNA follows: TGTGCCAGCACGGATGGGCGGATCGCCTACGAGCAGTACTTC. Translating it yields CASTDGRIAYEQYF.

V usage is TRBV20-1 and J usage is TRBJ2-7; the match to TRBD2 covers 8 bases. Germline trimming cut 3 bases from V and 5 bases from J; bases unmatched to any gene: 12. Germline V CDR1 and CDR2: DFQATT, SNEGSKA (reference sequence). The length of the CDR3 is 15 residues. The CDR3 region is CSARFRGGRVNEQYF. The CDR3 region has the DNA TGCAGTGCTAGGTTTCGCGGGGGGCGAGTGAACGAGCAGTACTTC.

V usage is TRBV30 and J usage is TRBJ1-6, with TRBD1 identical over 8 bases. V trimming: 0 bases; J trimming: 8 bases; junction bases outside the gene matches: 9. CDR3 length: 16 amino acids. Germline-derived CDR1 and CDR2 are GTSNPN and SVGIG (reference sequence). The DNA for the CDR3 is TGTGCCTGGAGTGTACCGAGGACAGGGTGGGATTCACCCCTCCACTTT. Protein sequence: CAWSVPRTGWDSPLHF.

This clonotype was seen just once. V gene TRBV5-1 combines with J gene TRBJ2-3; tentative D call: TRBD1 (6 bases). Trimming removed 1 base from V and 5 bases from J, with 14 bases in between. Germline CDR1 SGHRS, CDR2 YFSETQ. The CDR3 runs to 15 residues. CDR3 protein: CASSLLLSRGDTQYF. The CDR3 coding sequence is TGCGCCAGCAGCTTGTTACTTTCCAGGGGAGATACGCAGTATTTT.

This chain joins TRBV27 and TRBJ2-3; a possible D gene is TRBD1 (6 bases). V was cut by 0 bases and J by 4 bases, with 11 bases left in between. This CDR3 has 15 residues. From germline, CDR1 is MNHEY and CDR2 SMNVEV (reference sequence). CDR3 DNA sequence: TGTGCCAGCAGTTTATCGAGGCCAGGGGCAGATACGCAGTATTTT. It encodes CASSLSRPGADTQYF.